The 26 T cell receptor beta chains below come from one sample, sequenced in a study of control samples from healthy donors and cancer patients. TCRdb's copy holds only in-frame clones and misses some; the assay was immunoSEQ multiplex PCR. The sample has about 65,000 clones, less than 95% seen once. The sequenced material came from PBMCs. These receptors were taken from a woman between 50 and 59 years old with colorectal cancer.

The CDR3 coding sequence is TGTGCCAGCAGTGACGAGACGGGACAAGAGACCCAGTACTTC. Translation: CASSDETGQETQYF. This chain joins TRBV2 and TRBJ2-5; a weak D match, TRBD2 (5 bases). The ends were cut back, 3 bases at V and 2 bases at J, with 10 bases in the middle. Germline CDR1 reads SNHLY; CDR2 reads FYNNEI. The CDR3 consists of 14 residues. Full variable domain (missing parts from reference TRBV2 and TRBJ2-5): EPEVTQTPSHQVTQMGQEVILRCVPISNHLYFYWYRQILGQKVEFLVSFYNNEISEKSEIFDDQFSVERPDGSNFTLKIRSTKLEDSAMYFCASSDETGQETQYFGPGTRLLVL.

V is TRBV5-1 and J is TRBJ2-5, with D possibly matching TRBD2 (5 bases). CDR3 length: 17 residues. CDR1 is SGHRS, CDR2 YFSETQ, per germline. V was trimmed by 0 bases and J by 0 bases, leaving 15 bases between them. DNA of the CDR3: TGCGCCAGCAGCTTGGAACCGGGATCTACCCACCAAGAGACCCAGTACTTC. This translates into CASSLEPGSTHQETQYF.

This clone was detected only a few times. The chain links TRBV19 to TRBJ1-3, with TRBD1 matching over 7 bases. Trimming cost V 7 bases and J 0 bases; bases outside gene matches: 12. The CDR3 spans 17 residues. From germline, CDR1 is LNHDA and CDR2 SQIVND (reference sequence). The CDR3 here is CASTADRAPNSGNTIYF. The CDR3 coding sequence is TGTGCCAGTACGGCTGACAGGGCCCCTAACTCTGGAAACACCATATATTTT.

The V and J genes are TRBV9 and TRBJ2-3; 7 bases line up with TRBD2. The germline V gene has CDR1 SGDLS and CDR2 YYNGEE. Trimming took 0 bases from V and 2 from J; bases not matched to a gene: 3. CDR3 size: 15 residues. The CDR3 bases are TGTGCCAGCAGCGTAGGAAGCGGGAACACAGATACGCAGTATTTT. It specifies CASSVGSGNTDTQYF.

The chain employs TRBV5-6 and TRBJ2-3, with D unresolved. CDR1 is SGHDT, CDR2 YYEEEE, per germline. V was cut by 0 bases and J by 2 bases, with 1 base left in between. The CDR3 is 12 amino acids. CDR3 sequence: CASSLATDTQYF. CDR3 nucleotides: TGTGCCAGCAGCTTGGCCACAGATACGCAGTATTTT.

V gene TRBV7-3 combines with J gene TRBJ2-2; 8 bases line up with TRBD1. This CDR3 has 16 residues. V dropped 4 bases and J dropped 4; count of bases not matched to a gene: 8. The germline gives CDR1 SGHTA, CDR2 FQGTGA. CDR3 DNA: TGTGCCAGCAGCTCCCTGGACAGGGCGGCCACCGGGGAGCTGTTTTTT. Its translation is CASSSLDRAATGELFF.

V gene TRBV6-5 combines with J gene TRBJ1-1; 10 bases align to TRBD1. Germline CDR1 and CDR2: MNHEY and SVGAGI. This CDR3 is built from 14 residues. The trim removed 9 bases at V and 3 bases at J, leaving 7 bases unmatched. Here the CDR3 reads CASEGTGVYTEAFF. DNA of the CDR3: TGTGCCAGTGAAGGGACAGGGGTGTACACTGAAGCTTTCTTT.

V gene TRBV9 combines with J gene TRBJ1-1; 8 nucleotides align to TRBD1. The CDR3 totals 16 residues. The V gene's germline CDR1 is SGDLS and CDR2 YYNGEE. J lost 1 base, V lost 2 bases, and 7 bases had no gene match. The CDR3, as DNA: TGTGCCAGCAGCGTCGGTCGGGACAGGAGGAACACTGAAGCTTTCTTT. This encodes CASSVGRDRRNTEAFF.

This chain uses TRBV29-1 with TRBJ1-2, with 10 bases that match TRBD1. The CDR3 is 14 amino acids. Trimming removed 3 bases from V and 2 bases from J; junction bases left unmatched: 3. The germline CDR1 and CDR2 sequences are SQVTM and ANQGSEA. The CDR3 sequence is CSVDSGQGNYGYTF. As DNA, the CDR3 is TGCAGCGTTGATTCGGGACAGGGGAACTATGGCTACACCTTC.

This sequence joins TRBV5-4 and TRBJ2-2; D is uncertain. Deletions cut 3 bases from V and 6 bases from J, with 18 bases between. The germline V gene has CDR1 SGHNT and CDR2 YYREEE (reference sequence). The CDR3 covers 16 residues. The DNA for the CDR3 is TGTGCCAGCAGCTCGCCTACAGACTCGACCTCCGGGGAGCTGTTTTTT. Protein product: CASSSPTDSTSGELFF.

This sequence joins TRBV27 and TRBJ2-7; 9 bases are a match to TRBD1. V shed 4 bases and J 4 bases; nucleotides not matched to a gene: 5. The CDR3 totals 14 residues. Looked up from germline, CDR1 is MNHEY and CDR2 is SMNVEV (reference sequence). CDR3 region: CASSSPGQGYEQYF. The DNA for the CDR3 is TGTGCCAGCAGTTCCCCTGGACAGGGGTACGAGCAGTACTTC.

This clone showed up just once. The rearrangement joins TRBV5-1 to TRBJ2-1; no firm D call. Germline CDR1 reads SGHRS; CDR2 reads YFSETQ. This CDR3 spans 13 amino acids. V was clipped by 4 bases and J by 5 bases, with 10 bases between them. In DNA form, the CDR3 reads TGCGCCAGCAGCCCGCCCCGGGACAATGAGCAGTTCTTC. Protein sequence: CASSPPRDNEQFF.

The chain combines TRBV30 with TRBJ1-1, with D possibly TRBD1 on 6 matching bases. Trimming removed 5 bases at V and 1 base at J, with 8 bases between. The length of the CDR3 is 12 residues. Germline V CDR1 and CDR2: GTSNPN, SVGIG (reference sequence). This CDR3 reads CAWETGNTEAFF. For the CDR3, the DNA is TGTGCCTGGGAGACAGGGAACACTGAAGCTTTCTTT.

The V call is TRBV28, the J call TRBJ1-2; D is ambiguous. The germline gives CDR1 MDHEN, CDR2 SYDVKM. The V gene lost 1 base and the J gene lost 7 bases, with 16 bases spanning the gap. This CDR3 region has 15 residues. CDR3 in DNA: TGTGCCAGCAGTTTATTGGTCGGAGGTGAGAGTGGCTACACCTTC. Amino acids: CASSLLVGGESGYTF.

This chain connects TRBV5-8 to TRBJ1-6; no clear D. The CDR3 extends over 13 amino acids. CDR1 SGHTS and CDR2 YDEGEE come from the germline V gene. V was clipped by 1 base and J by 10 bases, with 9 bases between them. The CDR3 region has the DNA TGTGCCAGCAGCTTGTCCCCGATCTCACCCCTCCACTTT. Translating gives CASSLSPISPLHF.

This chain uses TRBV14 with TRBJ1-4; 11 bases fit TRBD1. This CDR3 spans 16 amino acids. Germline V gives CDR1 SGHDN, CDR2 FVKESK. V trimming: 3 bases; J trimming: 8 bases; junction bases outside the gene matches: 8. CDR3 in DNA: TGTGCCAGCAGCCATCTACCGGGACAGGGGGTAGAAAAACTGTTTTTT. Its translation is CASSHLPGQGVEKLFF.

The rearrangement joins TRBV30 to TRBJ1-6; D gene uncertain. The CDR3 is 13 residues long. With 2 bases removed from V and 5 bases from J, the gap between germline ends came to 7 bases. Germline loops: CDR1 GTSNPN, CDR2 SVGIG (reference sequence). Written as DNA, the CDR3 is TGTGCCTGGAGTCGAACAAATAATTCACCCCTCCACTTT. It encodes CAWSRTNNSPLHF.

V and J are TRBV10-3 and TRBJ1-5; D perhaps matches TRBD1 (6 bases). Per the germline V gene, CDR1 is ENHRY and CDR2 is SYGVKD. Deletions cut 8 bases from V and 4 bases from J, with 15 bases between. CDR3 length equals 14 residues. The CDR3 bases are TGTGCCATCGGGCGGACGACAGGTAATCAGCCCCAGCATTTT. It codes for CAIGRTTGNQPQHF.

The chain recombines TRBV6-1 with TRBJ1-1, with D perhaps matching TRBD1 (5 bases). CDR1 is MNHNS, CDR2 SASEGT, per germline. Trimming cost V 5 bases and J 3 bases, with 10 bases left between them. The CDR3 has 13 amino acids. The CDR3 region has the DNA TGTGCCAGCAGTCAGGACACTTACACTGAAGCTTTCTTT. It is translated as CASSQDTYTEAFF.

The chain recombines TRBV19 with TRBJ2-1; maybe TRBD2 (6 bases). CDR3 length: 13 residues. Looked up from germline, CDR1 is LNHDA and CDR2 is SQIVND (reference sequence). With 4 bases removed from V and 6 bases from J, the gap between germline ends came to 10 bases. The CDR3 region is CASSTSVGNEQFF. The DNA of the CDR3 is TGTGCCAGTAGTACTAGCGTAGGCAATGAGCAGTTCTTC.

The V and J genes are TRBV6-5 and TRBJ1-1; D remains ambiguous. The CDR3 spans 13 residues. The ends were cut back, 10 bases at V and 1 base at J, with 13 bases in the middle. Germline loops: CDR1 MNHEY, CDR2 SVGAGI. In DNA form, the CDR3 reads TGTGCCACCCGGTTGGGCGGGAACACTGAAGCTTTCTTT. This translates into CATRLGGNTEAFF.

The chain carries TRBV28 and TRBJ2-7; 10 nucleotides align to TRBD1. J was trimmed by 4 bases and V by 3 bases; bases with no gene match: 6. Germline CDR1 is MDHEN and CDR2 is SYDVKM. This CDR3 is 15 amino acids long. In DNA, the CDR3 is TGTGCCAGCAGTTTCCCGGGACAGGGGTCGTACGAGCAGTACTTC. Protein product: CASSFPGQGSYEQYF.

This chain uses TRBV6-1 with TRBJ2-7, with TRBD2 identical over 9 bases. Per germline, CDR1 MNHNS and CDR2 SASEGT. The CDR3 totals 16 residues. Trimming removed 1 base from V and 7 bases from J; junction bases left unmatched: 11. CDR3 sequence reads: CASSEDGLGTSREQYF. CDR3 in DNA: TGTGCCAGCAGTGAAGATGGGCTCGGGACTAGCCGGGAGCAGTACTTC.

The table lists this clone with a count of one. The V and J genes are TRBV5-1 and TRBJ2-7; perhaps TRBD1 as D (5 bases). V was pared by 4 bases and J by 0 bases, with 11 bases between. This CDR3 spans 14 amino acids. Germline CDR1 SGHRS, CDR2 YFSETQ. CDR3 region: CASSPYRPSYEQYF. The CDR3 DNA sequence: TGCGCCAGCAGCCCGTACAGGCCCTCCTACGAGCAGTACTTC.

V is TRBV25-1 and J is TRBJ1-2, with D maybe TRBD1 (6 bases). Between the trimmed V and J ends, which lost 6 bases and 4 bases, there was a span of 9 bases. The germline V gene encodes CDR1 MGHDK and CDR2 SYGVNS. The CDR3 has 12 amino acids. The CDR3: CASRGQPYGYTF. The DNA of the CDR3 is TGTGCCAGCAGGGGACAACCCTATGGCTACACCTTC.

The chain is built from TRBV2 and TRBJ1-5; perhaps TRBD1 as D (5 bases). Germline V lookup: CDR1 SNHLY, CDR2 FYNNEI. Trimming took off 10 bases at V and 1 base at J, with 14 bases between the two ends. This CDR3 has 14 residues. CDR3 DNA sequence: TGTGCCACCAATCCTTGGGGGAGCAATCAGCCCCAGCATTTT. This gives the protein CATNPWGSNQPQHF. Full variable domain (outside the CDR3, taken from reference TRBV2 and TRBJ1-5): EPEVTQTPSHQVTQMGQEVILRCVPISNHLYFYWYRQILGQKVEFLVSFYNNEISEKSEIFDDQFSVERPDGSNFTLKIRSTKLEDSAMYFCATNPWGSNQPQHFGDGTRLSIL.